Detailed here is one TCR beta chain. The data originate from a study of blood T cell repertoires in COVID-19. Study as a whole: Sites in the United States, Italy and Spain provided acute and convalescent COVID-19 samples.

Per the original data handling: Amplified reference gene primers provided the basis for estimating nucleated cell counts. TCRdb's copy holds only in-frame clones and misses some; the assay was immunoSEQ multiplex PCR. The V and J calls and clone size come from that table; D and trimming were worked out from the DNA. The sample consists of roughly 100,000 clones, around four fifths of them appearing once. Germline CDR1 SGHNT, CDR2 YYREEE (reference sequence). Trimming cost V 9 bases and J 4 bases; bases outside gene matches: 7. This CDR3 comprises 13 residues. This receptor was obtained from a man aged 40-50 years with active or convalescent COVID-19. The sample taken for sequencing was peripheral blood. This rearrangement joins TRBV5-4 to TRBJ2-3, with TRBD1 identical over 8 bases. Here the CDR3 reads CATGQGGADTQYF. Written as DNA, the CDR3 is TGTGCCACTGGACAGGGTGGAGCAGATACGCAGTATTTT.